This T cell receptor beta chain came from a study of CD8+CD57+ T cells in acquired aplastic anemia. CDR3 and TCR beta VDJ profiling relied on genomic DNA as the template. TCRdb reprocessed the reads via MiXCR and lists one record per CDR3 protein. The sample holds just over 150,000 distinct CDR3 sequences, about 50% seen once. This clonotype was detected ten times or more. The V gene lost 1 base and the J gene lost 6 bases, with 6 bases spanning the gap. The CDR3 is made up of 13 amino acids. The germline gives CDR1 SGHTA, CDR2 FQGTGA. Whoever was chosen for sequencing had shown CD8+CD57+ cell expansion by flow cytometry. When blood sampling took place, the patients had received no therapy.

The sample was sorted CD4+, CD8+, or CD8+CD57+ T cells (not recorded which) from PBMCs. The sequence came from a human donor with aplastic anemia. The J gene is TRBJ2-2, the V gene TRBV7-3; D is ambiguous. The CDR3 protein is CASSLIVPGELFF. In DNA form, the CDR3 reads TGTGCCAGCAGCTTAATAGTCCCCGGGGAGCTGTTTTTT.